Shown below are 2 T cell receptor beta chains from a single sample sequenced in a study of T-cell memory formation after mild COVID-19. One entry per CDR3 protein, called by TCRdb with MiXCR from the 5' RACE reads. Of some 210,000 distinct CDR3 sequences listed, roughly a tenth are singletons. The specimen sequenced was PBMCs or a T cell subset sorted from them (not recorded which). These receptor sequences come from a man younger than 35 who had mild COVID-19 (a few samples of this study predate the infection). Cell type and time point are not known.

This clonotype was observed many times. The chain uses TRBV20-1 and TRBJ2-3; a possible D gene is TRBD2 (6 bases). Germline V lookup: CDR1 DFQATT, CDR2 SNEGSKA (reference sequence). CDR3 size: 14 residues. V was cut by 7 bases and J by 2 bases, with 16 bases left in between. The CDR3 here is CSGAGAGPTDTQYF. The CDR3 nucleotides are TGCAGTGGAGCCGGGGCGGGGCCCACAGATACGCAGTATTTT.

At least ten counts were recorded for this clonotype. The chain has TRBV6-5 and TRBJ1-2; unclear D gene. The CDR3 consists of 13 residues. V shed 4 bases and J shed 2 bases, with 8 bases lying between them. Germline assignment: CDR1 MNHEY and CDR2 SVGAGI. CDR3 nucleotide sequence: TGTGCCAGCAGTTTGGGGAGGAACTATGGCTACACCTTC. Protein sequence: CASSLGRNYGYTF.